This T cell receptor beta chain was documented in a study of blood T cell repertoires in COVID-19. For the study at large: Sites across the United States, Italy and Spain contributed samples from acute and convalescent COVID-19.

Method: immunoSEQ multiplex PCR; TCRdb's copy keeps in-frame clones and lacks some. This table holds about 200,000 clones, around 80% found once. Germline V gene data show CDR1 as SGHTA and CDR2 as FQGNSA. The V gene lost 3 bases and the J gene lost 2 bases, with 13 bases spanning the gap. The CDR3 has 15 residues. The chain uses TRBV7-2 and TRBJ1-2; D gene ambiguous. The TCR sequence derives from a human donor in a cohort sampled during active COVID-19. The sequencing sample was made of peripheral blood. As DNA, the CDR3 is TGTGCCAGCAGCTTTTATCACGGAGGAAACTATGGCTACACCTTC. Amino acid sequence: CASSFYHGGNYGYTF. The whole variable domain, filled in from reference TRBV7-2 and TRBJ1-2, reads GAGVSQSPSNKVTEKGKDVELRCDPISGHTALYWYRQSLGQGLEFLIYFQGNSAPDKSGLPSDRFSAERTGGSVSTLTIQRTQQEDSAVYLCASSFYHGGNYGYTFGSGTRLTVV.